This T cell receptor (beta chain) was recovered during a study of early T cells in non-severe SARS-CoV-2 infection. Trimming removed 1 base at V and 6 bases at J, with 6 bases between. CDR3 size: 12 residues. This clonotype showed up just a few times. TCRdb re-called the 5' RACE reads through MiXCR, storing one row per CDR3 protein. Among about 43,000 distinct CDR3 sequences listed, about a tenth were seen once. Sequencing used whole blood. This TCR was recovered from an adult who was a healthcare worker with PCR-confirmed SARS-CoV-2 infection or an uninfected control (not recorded which). The rearrangement uses TRBV12-3 or TRBV12-4 and TRBJ1-1; D gene ambiguous. CDR3 protein: CASSLGVPEAFF. In DNA, the CDR3 is TGTGCCAGCAGTTTAGGAGTACCTGAAGCTTTCTTT.